This TCR beta chain originates from a study of CD8 T cells in Susac syndrome. For the study at large: Patients with Susac syndrome were therapy-naive, treated with corticosteroids, or treated with intravenous immunoglobulin alone when blood was collected.

Germline V gene data show CDR1 as DFQATT and CDR2 as SNEGSKA (reference sequence). The CDR3 has 14 amino acids. Between the trimmed V and J ends, which lost 1 base and 5 bases, there was a span of 14 bases. Study conclusions and caveats: The total CD8+ repertoires yielded around 15 Susac-specific public clones and the CD8+ TEMRA repertoires yielded a few.

cDNA came from roughly 0.47 to 1 ug RNA primed by random hexamers. TCRdb reanalysed the immunoSEQ multiplex PCR reads using MiXCR and keeps one entry per CDR3 protein. The sample has 120,000 or so distinct CDR3 sequences; around 96% are singletons. Negative isolation was used for CD8+ and CD4+ T cells, and FACS enrichment was applied to TEMRA cells. The table lists this clonotype with a count of one. What it recognizes is unknown. Sequenced: CD8+ T cells from PBMCs. The TCR comes from a human donor with Susac syndrome. V usage is TRBV20-1 and J usage is TRBJ2-5; possibly TRBD2 for D (6 bases). CDR3 in DNA: TGCAGTGCTAGAGGGTGGGAAGGGAGGGAGACCCAGTACTTC. Translation gives CSARGWEGRETQYF.